Below are 2 T cell receptor beta chains sequenced from a single sample in a study of graft-versus-host responses after intestinal transplantation (dated by TCRdb to about 2021). The protocol used for the library was the immunoSEQ multiplex PCR assay. Drawn from immuneACCESS, this table holds only the in-frame rearrangements with V and J called that TCRdb kept. Clones are partly lost; checked studies trace under half to an unresolved V gene and leave the rest unexplained. This sample comprises 1,500 to 2,000 clones, about 90% of them detected only once. In total, the top ten clones hold 7% to 8.5% of the sample. To isolate intraepithelial and lamina propria lymphocytes from graft specimens, dithiothreitol, EDTA incubations and collagenase D digestion were used. Sequencing used ileum tissue, obtained about 380 days after intestinal transplantation. The receptors derive from a human patient who received an intestinal transplant, so some T cells may come from the graft donor.

This rearrangement joins TRBV5-1 to TRBJ2-3; 8 bases match TRBD2. J was trimmed by 6 bases and V by 2 bases; bases with no gene match: 8. The CDR3 sequence is 15 residues long. Per germline, CDR1 SGHRS and CDR2 YFSETQ. DNA of the CDR3: TGCGCCAGCAGCTTCGTTTCGGGGGGGTCGGATACGCAGTATTTT. It codes for CASSFVSGGSDTQYF.

The chain combines TRBV12-5 with TRBJ2-7; D uncertain. The germline gives CDR1 LGHNT, CDR2 FRNRAP. This CDR3 is built from 13 residues. Trimming removed 1 base at V and 3 bases at J, with 7 bases between. The CDR3 reads CASGLGALYEQYF. DNA of the CDR3: TGTGCTAGTGGTTTGGGTGCCCTCTACGAGCAGTACTTC.